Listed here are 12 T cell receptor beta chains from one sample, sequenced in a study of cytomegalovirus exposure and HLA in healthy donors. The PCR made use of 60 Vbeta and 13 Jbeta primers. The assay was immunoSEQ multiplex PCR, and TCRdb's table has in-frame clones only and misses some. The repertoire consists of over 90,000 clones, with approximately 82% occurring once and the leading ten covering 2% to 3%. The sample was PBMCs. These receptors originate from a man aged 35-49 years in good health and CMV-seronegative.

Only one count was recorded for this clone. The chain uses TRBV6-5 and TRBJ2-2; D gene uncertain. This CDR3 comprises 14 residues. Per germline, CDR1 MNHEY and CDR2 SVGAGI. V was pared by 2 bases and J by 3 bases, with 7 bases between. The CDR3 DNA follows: TGTGCCAGCAGTTACGGCCTTTACACCGGGGAGCTGTTTTTT. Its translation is CASSYGLYTGELFF.

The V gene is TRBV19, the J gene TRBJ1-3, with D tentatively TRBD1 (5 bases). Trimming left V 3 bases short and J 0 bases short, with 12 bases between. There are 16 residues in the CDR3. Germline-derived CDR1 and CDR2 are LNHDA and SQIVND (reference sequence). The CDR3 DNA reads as TGTGCCAGTAGTATGTGGGGACTACCCTCTGGAAACACCATATATTTT. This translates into CASSMWGLPSGNTIYF. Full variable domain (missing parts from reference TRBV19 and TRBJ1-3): DGGITQSPKYLFRKEGQNVTLSCEQNLNHDAMYWYRQDPGQGLRLIYYSQIVNDFQKGDIAEGYSVSREKKESFPLTVTSAQKNPTAFYLCASSMWGLPSGNTIYFGEGSWLTVV.

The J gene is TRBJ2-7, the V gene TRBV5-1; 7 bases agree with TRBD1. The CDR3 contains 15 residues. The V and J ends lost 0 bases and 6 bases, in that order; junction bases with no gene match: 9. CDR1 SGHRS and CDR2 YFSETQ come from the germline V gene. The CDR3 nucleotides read TGCGCCAGCAGCTTGGATGATAGAGGGGGCGGCGAGCAGTACTTC. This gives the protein CASSLDDRGGGEQYF.

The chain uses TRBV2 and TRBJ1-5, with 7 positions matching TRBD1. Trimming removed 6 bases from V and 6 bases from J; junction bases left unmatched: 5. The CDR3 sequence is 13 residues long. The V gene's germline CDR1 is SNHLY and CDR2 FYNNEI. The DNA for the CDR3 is TGTGCCAGCAGAAAGGGACAGACTCAGCCCCAGCATTTT. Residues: CASRKGQTQPQHF.

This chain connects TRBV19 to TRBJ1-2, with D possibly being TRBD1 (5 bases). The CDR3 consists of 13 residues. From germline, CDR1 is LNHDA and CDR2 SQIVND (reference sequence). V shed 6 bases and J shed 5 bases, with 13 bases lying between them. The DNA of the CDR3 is TGTGCCAGTAGACTAGACGGGGGATATGGCTACACCTTC. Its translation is CASRLDGGYGYTF. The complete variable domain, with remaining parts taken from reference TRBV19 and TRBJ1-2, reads DGGITQSPKYLFRKEGQNVTLSCEQNLNHDAMYWYRQDPGQGLRLIYYSQIVNDFQKGDIAEGYSVSREKKESFPLTVTSAQKNPTAFYLCASRLDGGYGYTFGSGTRLTVV.

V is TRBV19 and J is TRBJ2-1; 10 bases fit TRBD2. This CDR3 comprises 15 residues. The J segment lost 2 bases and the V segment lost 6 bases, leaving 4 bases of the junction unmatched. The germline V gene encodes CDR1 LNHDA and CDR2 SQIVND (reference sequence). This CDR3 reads CASSYSGGTYNEQFF. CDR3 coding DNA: TGTGCCAGTAGCTATAGCGGGGGGACCTACAATGAGCAGTTCTTC.

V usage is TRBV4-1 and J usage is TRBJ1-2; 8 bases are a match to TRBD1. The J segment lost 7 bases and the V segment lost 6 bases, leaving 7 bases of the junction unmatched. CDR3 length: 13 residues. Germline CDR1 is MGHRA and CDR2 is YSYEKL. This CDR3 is CASSRTGRGGYTF. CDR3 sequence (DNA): TGCGCCAGCAGTCGGACAGGGCGTGGTGGCTACACCTTC.

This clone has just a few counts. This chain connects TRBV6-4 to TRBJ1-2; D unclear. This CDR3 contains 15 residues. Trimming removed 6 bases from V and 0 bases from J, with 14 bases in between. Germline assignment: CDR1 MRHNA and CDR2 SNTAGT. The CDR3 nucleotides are TGTGCCAGCAGAGAGACGGGTCTGTCTAACTATGGCTACACCTTC. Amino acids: CASRETGLSNYGYTF.

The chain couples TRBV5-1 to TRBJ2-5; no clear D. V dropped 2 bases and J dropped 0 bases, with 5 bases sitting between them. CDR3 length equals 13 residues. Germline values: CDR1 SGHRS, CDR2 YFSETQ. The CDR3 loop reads CASSFQDQETQYF. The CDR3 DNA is TGCGCCAGCAGCTTTCAGGACCAAGAGACCCAGTACTTC.

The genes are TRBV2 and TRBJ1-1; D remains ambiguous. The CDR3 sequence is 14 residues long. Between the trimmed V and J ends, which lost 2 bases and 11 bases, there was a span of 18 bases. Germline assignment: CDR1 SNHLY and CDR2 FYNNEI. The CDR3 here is CASSELYPGARAFF. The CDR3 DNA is TGTGCCAGCAGTGAACTTTATCCCGGCGCGAGGGCTTTCTTT.

The CDR3 sequence is CASSSRDSSSYNSPLHF. In nucleotides, the CDR3 is TGTGCCAGCAGCTCAAGGGACAGCAGCTCCTATAATTCACCCCTCCACTTT. The chain links TRBV7-9 to TRBJ1-6; TRBD1 matches at 7 bases. The V and J ends lost 4 bases and 0 bases, in that order; junction bases with no gene match: 6. This CDR3 comprises 17 residues. Per the germline V gene, CDR1 is SEHNR and CDR2 is FQNEAQ (reference sequence).

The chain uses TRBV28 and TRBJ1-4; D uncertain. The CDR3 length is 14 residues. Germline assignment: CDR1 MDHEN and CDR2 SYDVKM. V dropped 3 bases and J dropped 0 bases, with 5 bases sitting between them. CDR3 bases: TGTGCCAGCAGTTTGACAACAACTAATGAAAAACTGTTTTTT. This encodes CASSLTTTNEKLFF.